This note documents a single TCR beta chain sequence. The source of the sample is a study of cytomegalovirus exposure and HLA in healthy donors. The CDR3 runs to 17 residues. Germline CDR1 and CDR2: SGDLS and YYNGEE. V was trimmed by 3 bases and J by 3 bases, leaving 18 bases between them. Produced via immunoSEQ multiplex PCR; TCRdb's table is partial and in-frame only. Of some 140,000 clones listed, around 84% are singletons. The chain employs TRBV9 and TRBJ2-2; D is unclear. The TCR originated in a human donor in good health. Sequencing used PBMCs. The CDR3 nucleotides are TGTGCCAGCAGCGAACCCCTCGGGTCTCGGGACACCGGGGAGCTGTTTTTT. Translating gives CASSEPLGSRDTGELFF.